These 29 T cell receptor beta chains share one sample of origin, sequenced in a study of OX40 agonist ivuxolimab in advanced cancers. Repertoires were generated with immunoSEQ multiplex PCR, while TCRdb's copy carries only in-frame clones and drops some. The sample includes some 64,000 clones, 65% to 90% seen only once; the top ten take approximately 0.75%. Sequencing used CD4+ or CD8+ T cells sorted from blood, obtained in a trial of the OX40 agonist ivuxolimab. The receptor source for this set is an adult with an advanced solid tumor such as melanoma, head and neck, liver or kidney cancer.

This sequence joins TRBV5-6 and TRBJ2-1; 13 positions match TRBD2. Trimming removed 4 bases from V and 13 bases from J; junction bases left unmatched: 8. Germline V gives CDR1 SGHDT, CDR2 YYEEEE. This CDR3 is built from 14 residues. The CDR3 bases are TGTGCCAGCAGCCCCGGGACTAGCGGGACCGGTCAGTTCTTC. Protein: CASSPGTSGTGQFF.

The rearrangement uses TRBV28 and TRBJ1-4; a weak D match, TRBD1 (6 bases). The V gene's germline CDR1 is MDHEN and CDR2 SYDVKM. The ends were cut back, 2 bases at V and 16 bases at J, with 20 bases in the middle. The length of the CDR3 is 14 residues. The CDR3 DNA reads as TGTGCCAGCAGTTTAAGCCTTGGACCGGGACAAGAGTTTTTT. Residues: CASSLSLGPGQEFF.

This clone was counted a few times. V gene TRBV2 combines with J gene TRBJ2-2; D could derive from TRBD1 or TRBD2 (5 bases each). The CDR3 is 15 amino acids. Deletions cut 6 bases from V and 1 base from J, with 12 bases between. Germline assignment: CDR1 SNHLY and CDR2 FYNNEI. The CDR3 is CASRPGTVNTGELFF. The CDR3 nucleotides read TGTGCCAGCAGACCGGGGACCGTGAACACCGGGGAGCTGTTTTTT.

The genes are TRBV9 and TRBJ1-6; 7 nucleotides line up with TRBD1. The V gene's germline CDR1 is SGDLS and CDR2 YYNGEE. With 3 bases clipped from V and 7 bases from J, the junction kept 4 bases outside the gene matches. The CDR3 sequence is 14 residues long. In DNA form, the CDR3 reads TGTGCCAGCAGCGGGGGGACAGCGAATTCACCCCTCCACTTT. It specifies CASSGGTANSPLHF.

The chain combines TRBV29-1 with TRBJ2-3; D remains unclear. V was pared by 4 bases and J by 6 bases, with 8 bases between. CDR1 is SQVTM and CDR2 is ANQGSEA in the germline V gene. CDR3 length: 11 residues. The CDR3 sequence is CSVVRIDTQYF. CDR3 coding DNA: TGCAGCGTTGTCAGGATCGATACGCAGTATTTT.

The chain links TRBV11-2 to TRBJ1-6; no definite D call. This CDR3 is built from 14 residues. Germline V gene sequence: CDR1 SGHAT, CDR2 FQNNGV. The V end was cut by 4 bases, the J end by 7 bases, with 11 bases between. The DNA for the CDR3 is TGTGCCAGCAGCTCTGCGTCATGGAATTCACCCCTCCACTTT. It translates to CASSSASWNSPLHF.

The chain carries TRBV4-1 and TRBJ2-3; TRBD1 is a possible D gene (6 bases). CDR1 and CDR2 from the germline V gene are MGHRA and YSYEKL. This CDR3 has 16 residues. V was cut by 1 base and J by 0 bases, with 11 bases left in between. The CDR3: CASSQGGPPSTDTQYF. The CDR3 DNA reads TGCGCCAGCAGCCAAGGGGGGCCCCCTAGCACAGATACGCAGTATTTT.

The J gene is TRBJ2-3, the V gene TRBV7-6; 9 nucleotides line up with TRBD2. The length of the CDR3 is 15 residues. Looked up from germline, CDR1 is SGHVS and CDR2 is FNYEAQ. V shed 6 bases and J 4 bases; nucleotides not matched to a gene: 8. Written as DNA, the CDR3 is TGTGCCAGCAGTTCCAAGCGGGGGGTTTCAGATACGCAGTATTTT. Its protein is CASSSKRGVSDTQYF.

The DNA of the CDR3 is TGTGCCAGCAGCCCCGGACTAGCGGGGGGTTTGGATGAGCAGTTCTTC. Its protein is CASSPGLAGGLDEQFF. This rearrangement joins TRBV7-2 to TRBJ2-1; 14 bases are a match to TRBD2. Germline lookup yields CDR1 SGHTA and CDR2 FQGNSA. The CDR3 length is 16 residues. Trimming at V came to 5 bases and at J to 8 bases, leaving 8 bases not matched to a gene.

This chain uses TRBV19 with TRBJ1-1; 7 nucleotides line up with TRBD1. The V gene end was trimmed by 9 bases and the J gene end by 4 bases; junction bases not matched to a gene: 14. The CDR3 runs to 15 residues. Germline CDR1 and CDR2: LNHDA and SQIVND (reference sequence). As DNA, the CDR3 is TGTGCCAGCCAAACCCGGGACAGAGTACTCACTGAAGCTTTCTTT. This codes for CASQTRDRVLTEAFF.

J is TRBJ1-2 and V is TRBV5-1, with 7 nucleotides matching TRBD1. Per germline, CDR1 SGHRS and CDR2 YFSETQ. V was clipped by 1 base and J by 2 bases; unmatched bases: 8. CDR3 length: 16 amino acids. The CDR3 spells CASSLYPGQLNYGYTF. In DNA form, the CDR3 reads TGCGCCAGCAGCTTGTACCCGGGACAGCTAAACTATGGCTACACCTTC.

The CDR3 nucleotides read TGTGCCATTGGCGGGGGGCCGCGGGGAAAGACCCAGTACTTC. Amino acids: CAIGGGPRGKTQYF. The V call is TRBV6-5, the J call TRBJ2-5; 8 positions agree with TRBD2. Germline lookup yields CDR1 MNHEY and CDR2 SVGAGI. Trimming at V came to 10 bases and at J to 6 bases, leaving 13 bases not matched to a gene. CDR3 length: 14 amino acids.

The rearrangement uses TRBV5-1 and TRBJ2-5; D tentatively reads TRBD1 or TRBD2 (5 bases each). Between the trimmed V and J ends, which lost 0 bases and 4 bases, there was a span of 10 bases. The CDR3 is made up of 14 amino acids. Germline-derived CDR1 and CDR2 are SGHRS and YFSETQ. DNA of the CDR3: TGCGCCAGCAGCTTGGGCAGGGCGGGAGAGACCCAGTACTTC. Protein: CASSLGRAGETQYF.

The rearrangement links TRBV18 to TRBJ2-7; D is unclear. The CDR3 covers 13 residues. The V end lost 0 bases, the J end lost 4 bases, and 7 bases lay between the germline ends. CDR1 and CDR2 from the germline V gene are KGHSH and LQKENI. In DNA form, the CDR3 reads TGTGCCAGCTCACCACCGGACGGGTACGAGCAGTACTTC. Its translation: CASSPPDGYEQYF.

Written as DNA, the CDR3 is TGTGCCAGCAGCCCTCCCGGGGGGACAGGGGTCGAGACCCAGTACTTC. It encodes CASSPPGGTGVETQYF. The chain carries TRBV9 and TRBJ2-5; 10 bases agree with TRBD1. The CDR3 extends over 16 amino acids. The J segment lost 5 bases and the V segment lost 4 bases, leaving 11 bases of the junction unmatched. Germline assignment: CDR1 SGDLS and CDR2 YYNGEE.

The chain is built from TRBV10-1 and TRBJ2-3, with TRBD2 matching over 8 bases. V lost 3 bases, J lost 2 bases, and 16 bases stayed unmatched. The CDR3 is 19 residues long. CDR1 is WNHNN and CDR2 is SYGVQD in the germline V gene (reference sequence). The CDR3 loop reads CASSDPDVRVAGTTDTQYF. The CDR3 nucleotides read TGCGCCAGCAGTGACCCGGACGTGCGGGTAGCGGGGACCACAGATACGCAGTATTTT.

By share, this clone ranks as medium-sized. This chain connects TRBV28 to TRBJ2-7; no clear D. The CDR3 length is 13 residues. The ends were cut back, 3 bases at V and 4 bases at J, with 10 bases in the middle. The germline gives CDR1 MDHEN, CDR2 SYDVKM. Here the CDR3 DNA reads TGTGCCAGCAGTTTCGCTTCTGATTACGAGCAGTACTTC. Translation: CASSFASDYEQYF.

The V gene is TRBV5-1, the J gene TRBJ2-5, with 7 bases lining up with TRBD2. V lost 7 bases, J lost 5 bases, and 8 bases stayed unmatched. Germline-derived CDR1 and CDR2 are SGHRS and YFSETQ. This CDR3 spans 13 amino acids. As DNA, the CDR3 is TGCGCCAGCGGGGGGGGTAGTGAGGAGACCCAGTACTTC. It yields the protein CASGGGSEETQYF.

This clone was observed a single time. The V call is TRBV10-3, the J call TRBJ1-1, with 7 bases identical to TRBD1. CDR1 ENHRY and CDR2 SYGVKD come from the germline V gene. The CDR3 consists of 13 residues. With 10 bases clipped from V and 0 bases from J, the junction kept 5 bases outside the gene matches. This CDR3 is CATRGQMNTEAFF. For the CDR3, the DNA is TGTGCCACCCGGGGACAGATGAACACTGAAGCTTTCTTT.

This chain joins TRBV6-5 and TRBJ1-2; D not certain. This CDR3 contains 15 residues. V was pared by 0 bases and J by 2 bases, with 10 bases between. Germline CDR1 and CDR2: MNHEY and SVGAGI. CDR3 coding DNA: TGTGCCAGCAGTTACTCGATTGCAGAGAACTATGGCTACACCTTC. Translation: CASSYSIAENYGYTF.

The chain has TRBV11-2 and TRBJ2-2; 10 nucleotides match TRBD1. There are 18 residues in the CDR3. Unmatched junction bases numbered 10, after V lost 2 bases and J lost 4 bases. Looked up from germline, CDR1 is SGHAT and CDR2 is FQNNGV. CDR3 region: CASSLFPGTGVLTGELFF. CDR3 bases: TGTGCCAGCAGCTTATTTCCCGGGACAGGGGTTCTCACCGGGGAGCTGTTTTTT.

In its sample, this clone was seen once. The CDR3 nucleotides are TGTGCCAGCAGCTCCCAACCGGTGGCCTCAGATACGCAGTATTTT. It translates to CASSSQPVASDTQYF. The chain combines TRBV7-6 with TRBJ2-3, with D unclear. The CDR3 has 15 amino acids. Trimming left V 4 bases short and J 4 bases short, with 15 bases between. Germline-derived CDR1 and CDR2 are SGHVS and FNYEAQ.

The chain couples TRBV6-5 to TRBJ1-6; TRBD1 is a possible D gene (5 bases). Germline V gene lookup returns CDR1 MNHEY and CDR2 SVGAGI. This CDR3 has 13 amino acids. The V end was cut by 5 bases, the J end by 10 bases, with 12 bases between. CDR3 region: CASSAREGSPLHF. The CDR3 DNA follows: TGTGCCAGCAGTGCCAGGGAGGGATCACCCCTCCACTTT.

The chain carries TRBV6-6 and TRBJ1-1; D remains ambiguous. This CDR3 has 14 residues. Germline CDR1 is MNHNY and CDR2 is SVGAGI (reference sequence). The V end was cut by 6 bases, the J end by 1 base, with 12 bases between. The CDR3, as DNA: TGTGCCAGCAGACCAACCGACACGAACACTGAAGCTTTCTTT. This translates into CASRPTDTNTEAFF.

The chain recombines TRBV15 with TRBJ2-3; D gene unclear. Germline V lookup: CDR1 LNHNV, CDR2 YYDKDF (reference sequence). The CDR3 is made up of 15 amino acids. V lost 4 bases and J 0 bases, leaving 11 bases between the germline ends. The CDR3 spells CATSNLKASTDTQYF. The CDR3 DNA reads as TGTGCCACCAGCAACCTCAAGGCTAGCACAGATACGCAGTATTTT.

This sequence joins TRBV12-5 and TRBJ2-4, with unresolved D. The germline CDR1 and CDR2 sequences are LGHNT and FRNRAP. The germline V and J ends were trimmed by 4 bases and 7 bases, with 5 bases remaining between them. This CDR3 spans 11 amino acids. CDR3 sequence: CASGSHNIQYF. In nucleotides, the CDR3 is TGTGCTAGTGGTTCCCACAACATTCAGTACTTC.

V and J are TRBV4-1 and TRBJ2-2; D is undetermined. Germline V gives CDR1 MGHRA, CDR2 YSYEKL. There are 14 residues in the CDR3. Deletions cut 0 bases from V and 6 bases from J, with 8 bases between. The CDR3 sequence: CASSQDRLAGELFF. In DNA, the CDR3 is TGCGCCAGCAGCCAAGACAGGTTGGCCGGGGAGCTGTTTTTT.

This rearrangement joins TRBV11-2 to TRBJ1-2; D perhaps matches TRBD1 (5 bases). This CDR3 has 15 residues. V lost 0 bases to trimming and J lost 0 bases, with 8 bases between them. Germline CDR1 SGHAT, CDR2 FQNNGV. The CDR3 is CASSLDGATNYGYTF. CDR3 nucleotide sequence: TGTGCCAGCAGCTTAGATGGGGCGACTAACTATGGCTACACCTTC. Variable domain in full (rest from reference TRBV11-2 and TRBJ1-2): EAGVAQSPRYKIIEKRQSVAFWCNPISGHATLYWYQQILGQGPKLLIQFQNNGVVDDSQLPKDRFSAERLKGVDSTLKIQPAKLEDSAVYLCASSLDGATNYGYTFGSGTRLTVV.

J is TRBJ2-1 and V is TRBV13; D remains ambiguous. Germline V gene sequence: CDR1 PRHDT, CDR2 FYEKMQ (reference sequence). The CDR3 is 13 amino acids. V dropped 2 bases and J dropped 4 bases, with 6 bases sitting between them. CDR3 loop: CASSLTAYNEQFF. CDR3 bases: TGTGCCAGCAGCTTAACAGCTTACAATGAGCAGTTCTTC.